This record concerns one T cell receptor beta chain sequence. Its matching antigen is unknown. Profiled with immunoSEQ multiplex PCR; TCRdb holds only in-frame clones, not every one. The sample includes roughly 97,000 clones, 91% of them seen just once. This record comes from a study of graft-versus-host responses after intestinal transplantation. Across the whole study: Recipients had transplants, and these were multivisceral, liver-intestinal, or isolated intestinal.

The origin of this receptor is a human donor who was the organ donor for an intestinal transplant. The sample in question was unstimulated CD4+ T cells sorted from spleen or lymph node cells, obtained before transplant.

The CDR3 DNA is TGTGCCAGCAGTCCAAGACTAGCGGGGCCCAAACATACAGATACGCAGTATTTT. Protein sequence: CASSPRLAGPKHTDTQYF. The rearrangement joins TRBV4-2 to TRBJ2-3, with 11 bases that match TRBD2. Trimming at V came to 6 bases and at J to 3 bases, leaving 14 bases not matched to a gene. There are 18 residues in the CDR3. CDR1 LGHNA and CDR2 YNFKEQ come from the germline V gene.